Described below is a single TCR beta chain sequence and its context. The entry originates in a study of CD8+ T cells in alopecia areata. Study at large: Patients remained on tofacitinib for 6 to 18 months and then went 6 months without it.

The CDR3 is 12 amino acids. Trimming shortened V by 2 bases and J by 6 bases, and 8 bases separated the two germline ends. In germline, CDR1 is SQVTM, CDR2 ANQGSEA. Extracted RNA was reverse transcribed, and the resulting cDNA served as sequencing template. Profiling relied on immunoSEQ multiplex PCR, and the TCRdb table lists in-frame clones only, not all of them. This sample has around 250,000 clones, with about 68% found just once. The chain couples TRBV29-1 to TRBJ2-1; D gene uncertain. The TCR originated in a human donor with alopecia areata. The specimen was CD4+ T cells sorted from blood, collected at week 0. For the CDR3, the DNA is TGCAGCGTTGAATGGCTGCGCAATGAGCAGTTCTTC. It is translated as CSVEWLRNEQFF.